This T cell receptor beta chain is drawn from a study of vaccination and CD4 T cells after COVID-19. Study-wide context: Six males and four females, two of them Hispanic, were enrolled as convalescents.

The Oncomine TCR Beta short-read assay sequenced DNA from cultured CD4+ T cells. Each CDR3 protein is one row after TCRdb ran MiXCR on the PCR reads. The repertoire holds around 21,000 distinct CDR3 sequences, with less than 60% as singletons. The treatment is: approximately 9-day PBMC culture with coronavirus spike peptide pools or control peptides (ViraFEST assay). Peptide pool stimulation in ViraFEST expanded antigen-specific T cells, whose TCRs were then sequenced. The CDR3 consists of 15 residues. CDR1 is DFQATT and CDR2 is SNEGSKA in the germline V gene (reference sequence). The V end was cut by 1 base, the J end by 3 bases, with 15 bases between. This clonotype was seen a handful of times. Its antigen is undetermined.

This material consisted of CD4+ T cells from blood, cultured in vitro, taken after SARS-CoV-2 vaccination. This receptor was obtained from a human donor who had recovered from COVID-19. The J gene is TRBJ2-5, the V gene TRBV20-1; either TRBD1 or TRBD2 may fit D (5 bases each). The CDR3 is CSARAPGGPEETQYF. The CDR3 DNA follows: TGCAGTGCTAGAGCCCCTGGGGGTCCGGAAGAGACCCAGTACTTC.